A selection of T cell receptor beta chains follows, all from one sample in a study of naive and memory T cell subsets. TCRdb ran MiXCR on the UMI-ligation and nested PCR reads and lists one entry per CDR3 protein. The sample includes 70,000 to 95,000 distinct CDR3 sequences, 7% to 7.5% seen only once; the top ten take 1.6%. The sequenced sample was central memory CD4+ T cells from blood. These receptors all stem from a human donor in good health. Both conserved end residues are part of each CDR3. A D gene is named only where the DNA matches it firmly. Size is omitted from some rows. Given values are once, few, many or a class for expanded clones.

j_call | cdr3_length | clone_size | v_call | d_call | cdr3_aa | cdr3_nt
TRBJ2-7 | 13 | NA | TRBV11-2 | NA | CASSFQPTDEQYF | TGTGCCAGCAGCTTTCAACCTACCGACGAGCAGTACTTC
TRBJ1-2 | 14 | many | TRBV12-3/TRBV12-4 | NA | CASSSQTGNYGYTF | TGTGCCAGCAGTTCCCAAACAGGGAACTATGGCTACACCTTC
TRBJ1-1 | 15 | NA | TRBV7-8 | NA | CASSHTTIANTEAFF | TGTGCCAGCAGCCATACCACCATTGCGAACACTGAAGCTTTCTTT
TRBJ2-1 | 13 | NA | TRBV4-3 | TRBD1 | CASSQEAGTGTFF | TGCGCCAGCAGCCAAGAGGCCGGGACAGGGACCTTCTTC
TRBJ2-3 | 14 | many | TRBV7-9 | TRBD1 | CASSQDRVADTQYF | TGTGCCAGCAGCCAGGACAGGGTTGCAGATACGCAGTATTTT
TRBJ2-1 | 14 | few | TRBV19 | NA | CASKKETSYNEQFF | TGTGCCAGTAAGAAGGAGACTAGTTACAATGAGCAGTTCTTC
TRBJ1-2 | 12 | few | TRBV20-1 | TRBD1 | CSASTGTGGYTF | TGCAGTGCTTCCACCGGGACAGGGGGTTACACCTTC
TRBJ2-3 | 13 | few | TRBV7-3 | NA | CASSSFNRDTQYF | TGTGCCAGCAGCTCCTTCAACAGGGATACGCAGTATTTT
TRBJ2-1 | 15 | few | TRBV11-2 | TRBD1 | CASSLDRTGFNEQFF | TGTGCCAGCAGCTTAGATCGGACAGGTTTCAATGAGCAGTTCTTC
TRBJ1-1 | 15 | many | TRBV28 | NA | CASSSPPQGNTEAFF | TGTGCCAGCAGTTCCCCGCCTCAGGGCAACACTGAAGCTTTCTTT
TRBJ1-5 | 12 | many | TRBV15 | NA | CATSRDRQPQHF | TGTGCCACCAGCAGAGATCGACAGCCCCAGCATTTT
TRBJ2-2 | 12 | NA | TRBV20-1 | NA | CSARSPTGELFF | TGCAGTGCTCGGAGCCCGACCGGGGAGCTGTTTTTT
TRBJ2-5 | 16 | NA | TRBV7-9 | NA | CASSSKTAPAWETQYF | TGTGCCAGCAGCTCCAAGACGGCTCCCGCCTGGGAGACCCAGTACTTC
TRBJ1-3 | 17 | NA | TRBV12-3/TRBV12-4 | NA | CASSLGRGSAAGNTIYF | TGTGCCAGCAGTTTGGGTAGGGGCAGCGCGGCTGGAAACACCATATATTTT
TRBJ2-1 | 17 | NA | TRBV24-1 | TRBD2 | CATSDQRLAGPYNEQFF | TGTGCCACCAGTGATCAGCGACTAGCGGGACCGTACAATGAGCAGTTCTTC
TRBJ1-1 | 14 | many | TRBV7-2 | NA | CASSLMGRSTEAFF | TGTGCCAGCAGCTTAATGGGGAGAAGCACTGAAGCTTTCTTT
TRBJ1-6 | 16 | many | TRBV15 | NA | CATSAKGGKGNSPLHF | TGTGCCACCAGCGCGAAGGGCGGAAAGGGTAATTCACCCCTCCACTTT
TRBJ2-1 | 15 | many | TRBV10-3 | TRBD1 | CAISSRDRAINEQFF | TGTGCCATCAGTAGCCGGGACAGGGCCATCAATGAGCAGTTCTTC
TRBJ2-3 | 14 | NA | TRBV6-5 | NA | CASQSQSSTDTQYF | TGTGCCTCTCAGTCCCAATCTAGCACAGATACGCAGTATTTT
TRBJ2-4 | 12 | few | TRBV2 | NA | CASIERGDIQYF | TGTGCCAGCATTGAAAGGGGGGACATTCAGTACTTC
TRBJ2-5 | 13 | many | TRBV20-1 | NA | CSAPGSGFETQYF | TGCAGTGCCCCTGGCAGCGGGTTTGAGACCCAGTACTTC
TRBJ1-3 | 13 | many | TRBV19 | NA | CASSINGGNTIYF | TGTGCCAGTAGTATAAACGGGGGAAACACCATATATTTT
TRBJ2-5 | 14 | NA | TRBV18 | NA | CASSPPAGAETQYF | TGTGCCAGCTCACCACCGGCCGGGGCGGAGACCCAGTACTTC
TRBJ2-1 | 12 | many | TRBV4-2 | NA | CASSQERVEQFF | TGTGCCAGCAGCCAAGAGAGAGTTGAGCAGTTCTTC
TRBJ2-5 | 14 | many | TRBV20-1 | TRBD2 | CSASGGAFQETQYF | TGCAGTGCTAGCGGGGGGGCCTTCCAAGAGACCCAGTACTTC
TRBJ2-3 | 12 | NA | TRBV18 | NA | CASSQTPDTQYF | TGTGCCAGCTCACAGACTCCAGATACGCAGTATTTT
TRBJ1-6 | 14 | many | TRBV15 | NA | CATSSGSGNSPLHF | TGTGCCACCAGCAGTGGTTCGGGGAATTCACCCCTCCACTTT
TRBJ1-2 | 13 | NA | TRBV25-1 | NA | CASSAGRTYGYTF | TGTGCCAGCAGTGCGGGGAGAACCTATGGCTACACCTTC
TRBJ1-2 | 13 | NA | TRBV19 | NA | CASSAASPYGYTF | TGTGCCAGTTCGGCAGCCTCCCCCTATGGCTACACCTTC
TRBJ1-3 | 13 | many | TRBV5-5 | NA | CASSLAPRDTIYF | TGTGCCAGCAGCTTGGCTCCCCGGGACACCATATATTTT
TRBJ2-7 | 15 | NA | TRBV20-1 | TRBD2 | CSAVGLAGSSYEQYF | TGCAGTGCCGTGGGACTAGCGGGTAGCTCCTACGAGCAGTACTTC